Below, one T cell receptor (beta chain) is given with its context. Its antigen remains unknown. The CDR3 covers 14 residues. V shed 0 bases and J shed 2 bases, with 8 bases lying between them. Germline CDR1 and CDR2: SGDLS and YYNGEE. The source of the sample is a study of T cell repertoires in cytomegalovirus infection. Whole-study context: Recently described HLA-C-restricted plus well-studied HLA-B-restricted CMV epitopes were used.

TCRdb used MiXCR to reprocess the reads, holding one entry per CDR3 protein. The sample shows some 940,000 distinct CDR3 sequences, around 32% of them seen only once. The chain joins TRBV9 to TRBJ1-1; D is ambiguous. The clonotype comes from a human donor in good health (CMV status not recorded). Some clones in this sample may be carry-over from other donors' samples. The sample consisted of cultured CD8+ T cells from PBMCs, taken from culture after CMV antigen stimulation. The CDR3 reads CASSVGAANTEAFF. The DNA for the CDR3 is TGTGCCAGCAGCGTAGGGGCAGCAAACACTGAAGCTTTCTTT.